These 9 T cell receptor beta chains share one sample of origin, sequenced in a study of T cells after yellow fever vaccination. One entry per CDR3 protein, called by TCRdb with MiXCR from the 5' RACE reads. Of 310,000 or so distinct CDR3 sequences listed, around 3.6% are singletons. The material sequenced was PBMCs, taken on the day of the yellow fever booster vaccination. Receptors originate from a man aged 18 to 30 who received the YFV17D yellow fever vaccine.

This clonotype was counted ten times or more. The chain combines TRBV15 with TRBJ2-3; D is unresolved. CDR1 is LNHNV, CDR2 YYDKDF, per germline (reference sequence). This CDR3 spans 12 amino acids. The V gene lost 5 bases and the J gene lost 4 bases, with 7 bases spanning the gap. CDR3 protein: CATSSTSDTQYF. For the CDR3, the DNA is TGTGCCACCAGCTCAACTTCAGATACGCAGTATTTT.

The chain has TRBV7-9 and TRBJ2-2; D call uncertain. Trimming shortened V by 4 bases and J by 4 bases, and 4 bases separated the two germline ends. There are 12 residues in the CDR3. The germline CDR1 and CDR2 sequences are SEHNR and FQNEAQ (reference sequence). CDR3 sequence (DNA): TGTGCCAGCAGCTGGTTCACCGGGGAGCTGTTTTTT. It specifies CASSWFTGELFF.

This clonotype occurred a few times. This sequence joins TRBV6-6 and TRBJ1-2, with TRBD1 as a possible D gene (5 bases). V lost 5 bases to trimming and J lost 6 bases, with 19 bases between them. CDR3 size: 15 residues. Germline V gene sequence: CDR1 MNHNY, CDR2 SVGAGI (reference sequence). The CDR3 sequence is CASSVRARGGDGYTF. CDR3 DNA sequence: TGTGCCAGCAGTGTCAGGGCGAGGGGCGGGGATGGCTACACCTTC.

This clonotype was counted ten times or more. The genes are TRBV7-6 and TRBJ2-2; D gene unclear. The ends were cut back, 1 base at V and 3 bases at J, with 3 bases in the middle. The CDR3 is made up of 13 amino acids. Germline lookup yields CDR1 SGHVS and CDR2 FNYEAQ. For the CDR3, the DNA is TGTGCCAGCAGCTTAGGGGACACCGGGGAGCTGTTTTTT. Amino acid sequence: CASSLGDTGELFF.

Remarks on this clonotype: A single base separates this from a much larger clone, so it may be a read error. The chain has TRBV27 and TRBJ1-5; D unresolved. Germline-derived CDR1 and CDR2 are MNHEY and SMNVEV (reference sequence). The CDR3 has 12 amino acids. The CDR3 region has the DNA TGTGCCAGCAGTCGGGGTGGTCAGCCCCTGCATTTT. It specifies CASSRGGQPLHF.

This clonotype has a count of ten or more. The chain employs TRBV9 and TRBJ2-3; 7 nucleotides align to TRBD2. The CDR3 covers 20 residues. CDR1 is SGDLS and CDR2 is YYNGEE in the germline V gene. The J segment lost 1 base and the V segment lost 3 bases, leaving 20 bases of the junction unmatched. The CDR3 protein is CASSAIRGKGRAGGTDTQYF. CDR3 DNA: TGTGCCAGCAGCGCCATCCGAGGGAAAGGGCGCGCGGGGGGCACAGATACGCAGTATTTT.

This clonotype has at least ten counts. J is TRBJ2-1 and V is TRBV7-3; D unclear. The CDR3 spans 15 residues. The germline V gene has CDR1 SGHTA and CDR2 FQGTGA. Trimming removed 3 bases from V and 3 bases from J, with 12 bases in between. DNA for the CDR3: TGTGCCAGCAGCTTGCGTCCCGATAACTACAATGAGCAGTTCTTC. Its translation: CASSLRPDNYNEQFF.

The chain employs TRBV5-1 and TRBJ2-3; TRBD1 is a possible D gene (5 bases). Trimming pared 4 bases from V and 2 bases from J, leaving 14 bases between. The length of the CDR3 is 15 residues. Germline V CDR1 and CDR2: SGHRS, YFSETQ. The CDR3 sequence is CASSPNRKNTDTQYF. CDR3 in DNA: TGCGCCAGCAGCCCCAACAGGAAAAACACAGATACGCAGTATTTT.

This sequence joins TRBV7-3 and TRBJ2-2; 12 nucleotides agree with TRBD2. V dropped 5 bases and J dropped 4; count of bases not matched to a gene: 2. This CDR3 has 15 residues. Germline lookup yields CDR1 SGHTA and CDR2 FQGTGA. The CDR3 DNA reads TGTGCCAGCAGCCGACTAGCGGGGGCCACCGGGGAGCTGTTTTTT. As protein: CASSRLAGATGELFF.